The rows below give T cell receptor beta chains drawn from one sample of a study of cytomegalovirus exposure and HLA in healthy donors. Clones were sequenced by immunoSEQ multiplex PCR, and TCRdb holds only the in-frame ones, with some missing. The sample holds 150,000 to 200,000 clones; around 69% are singletons and the top ten take more than 2.5%. The source material was PBMCs. The source of these receptors is a woman in her 30s in good health and CMV-seronegative. CDR3s include the opening cysteine and the closing phenylalanine or tryptophan. The D gene is left open where the match is weak. Clone size is shown for a subset of rows, as once, few, many or a class of expanded clone.

size: few
D: TRBD2
V: TRBV5-5
J: TRBJ2-1
DNA: TGTGCCAGCAGCTTTTCGCGGGAGATCTTCAATGAGCAGTTCTTC
CDR3: CASSFSREIFNEQFF

size: -
D: TRBD1
V: TRBV6-6
J: TRBJ1-5
DNA: TGTGCCAGCAGTTCCCGGGACAGGGGAAGCAATCAGCCCCAGCATTTT
CDR3: CASSSRDRGSNQPQHF

size: -
D: TRBD2
V: TRBV7-3
J: TRBJ2-3
DNA: TGTGCCAGCAGCTCCCGGACTAGCGGTCGCACAGATACGCAGTATTTT
CDR3: CASSSRTSGRTDTQYF

size: few
D: TRBD1
V: TRBV7-2
J: TRBJ2-7
DNA: TGTGCCAGCAGCTTTTTTGGGACAGGGGACGAGCAGTACTTC
CDR3: CASSFFGTGDEQYF

size: few
D: -
V: TRBV5-1
J: TRBJ1-1
DNA: TGCGCCAGCAGCCCGGGGGATGCCTTCTCATCTGAAGCTTTCTTT
CDR3: CASSPGDAFSSEAFF

size: -
D: -
V: TRBV5-5
J: TRBJ1-4
DNA: TGTGCCAGCAGCTTGGCCCCCACGAGCCGGGCAACTAATGAAAAACTGTTTTTT
CDR3: CASSLAPTSRATNEKLFF

size: many
D: -
V: TRBV4-1
J: TRBJ2-1
DNA: TGCGCCAGCAGCCAACTACCGGGAGCCGATTACAATGAGCAGTTCTTC
CDR3: CASSQLPGADYNEQFF

size: few
D: -
V: TRBV27
J: TRBJ1-1
DNA: TGTGCCAGCAGTTTAGGTGGACTTCCTTACACTGAAGCTTTCTTT
CDR3: CASSLGGLPYTEAFF

size: -
D: -
V: TRBV7-9
J: TRBJ1-1
DNA: TGTGCCAGCAGCTGGGCCAGCTCTAACACTGAAGCTTTCTTT
CDR3: CASSWASSNTEAFF

size: -
D: -
V: TRBV28
J: TRBJ2-3
DNA: TGTGCCGCGGGCACTGCAGATACGCAGTATTTT
CDR3: CAAGTADTQYF

size: -
D: TRBD1
V: TRBV15
J: TRBJ2-5
DNA: TGTGCCACCATTGCAAGGGACAGCCACCAAGAGACCCAGTACTTC
CDR3: CATIARDSHQETQYF

size: -
D: -
V: TRBV4-3
J: TRBJ1-1
DNA: TGCGCCAGCAGCCAAAGGGGCGACACTGAAGCTTTCTTT
CDR3: CASSQRGDTEAFF

size: -
D: -
V: TRBV28
J: TRBJ2-7
DNA: TGTGCCAGCAGTACCTCGGGACTGAGCTACGAGCAGTACTTC
CDR3: CASSTSGLSYEQYF

size: -
D: TRBD1
V: TRBV18
J: TRBJ1-2
DNA: TGTGCCAGCTCACCGGACAGGGAGGGCGGCTACCCCTTC
CDR3: CASSPDREGGYPF

size: -
D: TRBD1
V: TRBV5-6
J: TRBJ2-7
DNA: TGTGCCAGCAGCCCGACAGGGGTGGACGAGCAGTACTTC
CDR3: CASSPTGVDEQYF

size: -
D: -
V: TRBV11-2
J: TRBJ2-2
DNA: TGTGCCAGCAGCCGGAGGGCTTCGTTCGGGGGTGGCACCGGGGAGCTGTTTTTT
CDR3: CASSRRASFGGGTGELFF

size: few
D: -
V: TRBV9
J: TRBJ2-1
DNA: TGTGCCAGCACCATAAACAGTGGCATGGGCAATGAGCAGTTCTTC
CDR3: CASTINSGMGNEQFF

size: few
D: -
V: TRBV7-8
J: TRBJ1-4
DNA: TGTGCCAGCAGCTTAGAGGGGCGGGAAAAACTGTTTTTT
CDR3: CASSLEGREKLFF

size: -
D: -
V: TRBV7-3
J: TRBJ2-2
DNA: TGTGCCAGCAGCTTAAGTGGGAGTCCCGGGGAGCTGTTTTTT
CDR3: CASSLSGSPGELFF

size: -
D: TRBD1
V: TRBV7-9
J: TRBJ1-2
DNA: TGTGCCAGCAGCCTAGGGGACAGCTATGGCTACACCTTC
CDR3: CASSLGDSYGYTF

size: few
D: -
V: TRBV28
J: TRBJ2-7
DNA: TGTGCCAGCACGTGGGCGGGCCCCCTTAACTACGAGCAGTACTTC
CDR3: CASTWAGPLNYEQYF

size: -
D: TRBD2
V: TRBV7-3
J: TRBJ2-1
DNA: TGTGCCAGCAGCCAGGCGGGGGGCGGCGGGGGCAACAATGAGCAGTTCTTC
CDR3: CASSQAGGGGGNNEQFF

size: -
D: TRBD2
V: TRBV7-2
J: TRBJ2-7
DNA: TGTGCCAGCAGCTTAAGCCAGGGAGGGTCCTACGAGCAGTACTTC
CDR3: CASSLSQGGSYEQYF

size: -
D: -
V: TRBV19
J: TRBJ1-3
DNA: TGTGCCAGCAGTTTGAGCTCTGGAAACACCATATATTTT
CDR3: CASSLSSGNTIYF

size: -
D: TRBD2
V: TRBV6-6
J: TRBJ2-2
DNA: TGTGCCAGCATTGGCAGGGAGGGCACCGGGGAGCTGCTTTTT
CDR3: CASIGREGTGELLF

size: -
D: TRBD2
V: TRBV7-2
J: TRBJ2-7
DNA: TGTGCCAGCAGCGTAGGACTAGCGGGAGGGCCCTACGAGCAGTACTTC
CDR3: CASSVGLAGGPYEQYF

size: -
D: -
V: TRBV19
J: TRBJ1-3
DNA: TGTGCCAGCACTGTACAGGGCGCTGGTGGAAACACCATATATTTT
CDR3: CASTVQGAGGNTIYF

size: -
D: TRBD2
V: TRBV19
J: TRBJ2-7
DNA: TGTGCCAGTAGTATAGGCGGGGGTACCTACGAGCAGTACTTC
CDR3: CASSIGGGTYEQYF

size: -
D: -
V: TRBV7-9
J: TRBJ1-1
DNA: TGTGCCAGCAGCCTCCGAGGGGGAGACACTGAAGCTTTCTTT
CDR3: CASSLRGGDTEAFF

size: few
D: -
V: TRBV5-6
J: TRBJ2-1
DNA: TGTGCCAGCACCGACAGCAATGAGCAGTTCTTC
CDR3: CASTDSNEQFF

size: -
D: -
V: TRBV5-1
J: TRBJ2-6
DNA: TGCGCCAGCAGCTTACAATCTCCTGGGGCCAACGTCCTGACTTTC
CDR3: CASSLQSPGANVLTF